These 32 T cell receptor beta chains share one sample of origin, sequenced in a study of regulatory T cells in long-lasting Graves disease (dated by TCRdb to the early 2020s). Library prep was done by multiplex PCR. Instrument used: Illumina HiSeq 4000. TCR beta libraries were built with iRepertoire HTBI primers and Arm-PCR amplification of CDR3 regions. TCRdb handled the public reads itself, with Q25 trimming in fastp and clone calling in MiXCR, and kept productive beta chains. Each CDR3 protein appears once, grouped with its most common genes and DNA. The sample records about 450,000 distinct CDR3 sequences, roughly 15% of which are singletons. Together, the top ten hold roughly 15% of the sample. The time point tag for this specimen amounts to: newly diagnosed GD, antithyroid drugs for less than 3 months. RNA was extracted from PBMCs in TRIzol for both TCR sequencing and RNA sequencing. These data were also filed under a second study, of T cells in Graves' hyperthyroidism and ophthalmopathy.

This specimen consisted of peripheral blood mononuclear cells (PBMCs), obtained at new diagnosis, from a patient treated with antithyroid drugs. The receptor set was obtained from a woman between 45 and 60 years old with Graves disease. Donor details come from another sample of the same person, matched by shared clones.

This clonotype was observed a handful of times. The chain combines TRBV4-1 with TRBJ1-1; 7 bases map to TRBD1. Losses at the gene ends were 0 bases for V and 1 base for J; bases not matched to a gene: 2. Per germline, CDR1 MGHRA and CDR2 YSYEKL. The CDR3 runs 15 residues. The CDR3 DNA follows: TGCGCCAGCAGCCAAGAAAACAGGGGGAACACTGAAGCTTTCTTT. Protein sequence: CASSQENRGNTEAFF.

The CDR3 coding sequence is TGCAGCGTTGTCCGGACTAGCGGGAGTTCAGATACGCAGTATTTT. Its protein product is CSVVRTSGSSDTQYF. The V call is TRBV29-1, the J call TRBJ2-3, with 13 bases aligning to TRBD2. V was clipped by 4 bases and J by 4 bases; unmatched bases: 5. CDR1 and CDR2 from the germline V gene are SQVTM and ANQGSEA. This CDR3 is 15 amino acids long.

The CDR3 sequence is CASKGGAQSRTGELFF. CDR3 sequence (DNA): TGTGCCAGCAAAGGGGGCGCCCAAAGTCGCACCGGGGAGCTGTTTTTT. V is TRBV14 and J is TRBJ2-2; 7 positions match TRBD1. The V gene end was trimmed by 7 bases and the J gene end by 4 bases; junction bases not matched to a gene: 12. Germline V CDR1 and CDR2: SGHDN, FVKESK. The CDR3 runs to 16 residues.

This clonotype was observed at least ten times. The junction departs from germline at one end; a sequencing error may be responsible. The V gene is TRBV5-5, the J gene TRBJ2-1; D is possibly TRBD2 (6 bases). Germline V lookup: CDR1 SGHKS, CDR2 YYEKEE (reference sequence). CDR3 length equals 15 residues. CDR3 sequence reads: CPSIGRSSSYNEQFF. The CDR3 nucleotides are TGTCCCAGTATAGGGAGGTCAAGCTCCTACAATGAGCAGTTCTTC.

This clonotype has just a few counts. CDR3 amino acids: CASSLKTGWGVDSPLHF. For the CDR3, the DNA is TGTGCCAGCAGCTTGAAGACAGGATGGGGTGTTGATTCACCCCTCCACTTT. The gene calls are TRBV5-5 and TRBJ1-6, with a possible D match to TRBD1 (6 bases). Germline V gene sequence: CDR1 SGHKS, CDR2 YYEKEE (reference sequence). The CDR3 contains 17 residues. Trimming pared 1 base from V and 8 bases from J, leaving 19 bases between.

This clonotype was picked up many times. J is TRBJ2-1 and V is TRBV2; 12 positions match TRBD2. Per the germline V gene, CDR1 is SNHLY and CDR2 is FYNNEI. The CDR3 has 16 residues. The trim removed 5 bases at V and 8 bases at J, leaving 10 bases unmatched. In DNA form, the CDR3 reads TGTGCCAGCAGTCCGTTACTAGCGGGAGGAAGGGATGAGCAGTTCTTC. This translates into CASSPLLAGGRDEQFF.

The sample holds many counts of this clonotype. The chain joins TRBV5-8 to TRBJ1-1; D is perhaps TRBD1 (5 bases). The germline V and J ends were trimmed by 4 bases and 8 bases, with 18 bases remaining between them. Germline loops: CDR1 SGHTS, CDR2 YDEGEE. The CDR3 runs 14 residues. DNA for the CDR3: TGTGCCAGCAGCCGGGGGACGGATAGGAGAGAAGCTTTCTTT. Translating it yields CASSRGTDRREAFF.

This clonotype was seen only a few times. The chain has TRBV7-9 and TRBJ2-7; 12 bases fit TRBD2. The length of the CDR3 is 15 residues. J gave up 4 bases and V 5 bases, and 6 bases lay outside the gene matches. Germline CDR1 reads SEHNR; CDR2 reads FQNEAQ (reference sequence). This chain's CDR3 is CASSRLTSGRYEQYF. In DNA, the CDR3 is TGTGCCAGCAGCCGTTTGACTAGCGGGAGATACGAGCAGTACTTC.

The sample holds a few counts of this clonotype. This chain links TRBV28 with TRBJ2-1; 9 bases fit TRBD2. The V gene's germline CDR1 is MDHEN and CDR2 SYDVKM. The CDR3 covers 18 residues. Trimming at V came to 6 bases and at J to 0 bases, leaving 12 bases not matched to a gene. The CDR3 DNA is TGTGCCAGCAGGACTAGCGGTATTTCACCGAGCTCCTACAATGAGCAGTTCTTC. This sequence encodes CASRTSGISPSSYNEQFF.

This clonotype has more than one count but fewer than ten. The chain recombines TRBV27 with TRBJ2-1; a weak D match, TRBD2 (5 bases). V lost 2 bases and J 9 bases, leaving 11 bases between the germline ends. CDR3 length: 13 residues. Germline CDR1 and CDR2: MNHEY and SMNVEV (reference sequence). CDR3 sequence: CASSLPLATEQFF. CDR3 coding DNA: TGTGCCAGCAGTTTACCCCTAGCAACTGAGCAGTTCTTC.

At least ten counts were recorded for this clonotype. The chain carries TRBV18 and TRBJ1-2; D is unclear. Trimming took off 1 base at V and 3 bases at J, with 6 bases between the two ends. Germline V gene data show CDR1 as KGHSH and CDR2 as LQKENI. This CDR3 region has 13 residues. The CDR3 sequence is CASSPQEDYGYTF. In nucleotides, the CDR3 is TGTGCCAGCTCACCACAGGAGGACTATGGCTACACCTTC.

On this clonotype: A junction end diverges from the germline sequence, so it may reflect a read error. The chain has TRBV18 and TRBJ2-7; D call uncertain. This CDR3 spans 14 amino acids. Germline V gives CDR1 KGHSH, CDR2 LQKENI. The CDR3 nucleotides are TGTGCCAGCCCACCGGCCTCTTTTCCCTACGAGCAGTACTTC. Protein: CASPPASFPYEQYF.

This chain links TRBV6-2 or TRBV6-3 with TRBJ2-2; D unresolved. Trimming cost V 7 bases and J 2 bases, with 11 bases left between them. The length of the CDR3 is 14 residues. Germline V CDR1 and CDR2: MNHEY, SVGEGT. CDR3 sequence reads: CASIRNRNTGELFF. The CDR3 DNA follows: TGTGCCAGCATCCGAAACCGCAACACCGGGGAGCTGTTTTTT.

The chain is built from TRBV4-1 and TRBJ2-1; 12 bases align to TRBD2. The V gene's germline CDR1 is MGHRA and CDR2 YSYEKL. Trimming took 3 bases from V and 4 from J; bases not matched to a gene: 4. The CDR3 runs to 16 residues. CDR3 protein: CASSHRTSGTYNEQFF. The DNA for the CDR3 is TGCGCCAGCAGCCATCGGACTAGCGGGACATACAATGAGCAGTTCTTC.

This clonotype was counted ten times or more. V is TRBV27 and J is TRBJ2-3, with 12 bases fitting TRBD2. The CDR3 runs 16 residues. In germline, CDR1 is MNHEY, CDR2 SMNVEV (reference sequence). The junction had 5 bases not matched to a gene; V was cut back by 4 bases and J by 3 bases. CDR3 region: CASSSWTSGNTDTQYF. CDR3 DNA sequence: TGTGCCAGCAGTTCCTGGACTAGCGGGAATACAGATACGCAGTATTTT.

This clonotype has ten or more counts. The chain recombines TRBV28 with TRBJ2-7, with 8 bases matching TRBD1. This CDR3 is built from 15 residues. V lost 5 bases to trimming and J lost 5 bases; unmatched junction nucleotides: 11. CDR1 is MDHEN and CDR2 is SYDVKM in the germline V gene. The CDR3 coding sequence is TGTGCCAGCAGTACCCCCGGACAGGGCAAACACGAGCAGTACTTC. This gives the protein CASSTPGQGKHEQYF.

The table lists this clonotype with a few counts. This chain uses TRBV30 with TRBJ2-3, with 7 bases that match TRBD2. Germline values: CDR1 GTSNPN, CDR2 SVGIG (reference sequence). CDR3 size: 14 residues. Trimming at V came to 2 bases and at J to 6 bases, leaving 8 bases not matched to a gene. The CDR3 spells CAWSTWDGRDTQYF. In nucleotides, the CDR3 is TGTGCCTGGAGTACCTGGGACGGGAGGGATACGCAGTATTTT.

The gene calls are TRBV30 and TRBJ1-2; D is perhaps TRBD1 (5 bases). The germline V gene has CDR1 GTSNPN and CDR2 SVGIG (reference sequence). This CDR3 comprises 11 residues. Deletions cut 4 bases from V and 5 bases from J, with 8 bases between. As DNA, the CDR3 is TGTGCCTGGACCTCAGGGTATGGCTACACCTTC. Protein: CAWTSGYGYTF.

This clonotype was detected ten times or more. CDR3 residues: CASSLGLSYNEQFF. DNA of the CDR3: TGTGCCAGCAGTTTGGGACTGTCCTACAATGAGCAGTTCTTC. The J gene is TRBJ2-1, the V gene TRBV28; a weak D match, TRBD2 (6 bases). The germline V gene encodes CDR1 MDHEN and CDR2 SYDVKM. V gave up 3 bases and J gave up 1 base, with 7 bases separating them. This CDR3 region has 14 residues.

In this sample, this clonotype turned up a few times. The CDR3 DNA reads TGCGCCAGCAGCCCTAGGGGGGGCTTCCAAGAGACCCAGTACTTC. Translation: CASSPRGGFQETQYF. This rearrangement joins TRBV5-1 to TRBJ2-5; a weak D match, TRBD2 (7 bases). The germline V gene has CDR1 SGHRS and CDR2 YFSETQ. The CDR3 consists of 15 residues. Trimming removed 4 bases at V and 1 base at J, with 14 bases between. The whole variable domain, filled in from reference TRBV5-1 and TRBJ2-5, reads KAGVTQTPRYLIKTRGQQVTLSCSPISGHRSVSWYQQTPGQGLQFLFEYFSETQRNKGNFPGRFSGRQFSNSRSEMNVSTLELGDSALYLCASSPRGGFQETQYFGPGTRLLVL.

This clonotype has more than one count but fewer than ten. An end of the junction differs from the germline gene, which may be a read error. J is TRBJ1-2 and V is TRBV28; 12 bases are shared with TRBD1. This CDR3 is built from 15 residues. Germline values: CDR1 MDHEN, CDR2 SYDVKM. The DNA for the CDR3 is TGTGCCAGCACCCGGGACAGGGGGCTTGATTATGGCTACGCCTTC. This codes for CASTRDRGLDYGYAF.

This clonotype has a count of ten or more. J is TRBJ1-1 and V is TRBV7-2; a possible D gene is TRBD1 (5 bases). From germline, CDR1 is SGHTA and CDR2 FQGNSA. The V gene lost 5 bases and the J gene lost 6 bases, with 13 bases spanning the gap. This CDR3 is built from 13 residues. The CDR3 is CASSLRRGAEAFF. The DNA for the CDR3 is TGTGCCAGCAGCCTAAGGAGGGGTGCTGAAGCTTTCTTT.

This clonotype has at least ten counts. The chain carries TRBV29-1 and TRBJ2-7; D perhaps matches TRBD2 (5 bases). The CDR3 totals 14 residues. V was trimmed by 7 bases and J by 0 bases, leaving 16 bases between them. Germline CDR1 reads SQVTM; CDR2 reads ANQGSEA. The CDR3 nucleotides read TGCAGCGCCGTATCGGGGTACAACTCCTACGAGCAGTACTTC. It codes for CSAVSGYNSYEQYF.

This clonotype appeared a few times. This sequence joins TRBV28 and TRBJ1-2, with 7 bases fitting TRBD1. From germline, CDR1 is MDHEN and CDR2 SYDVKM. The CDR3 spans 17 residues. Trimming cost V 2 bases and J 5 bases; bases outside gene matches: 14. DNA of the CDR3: TGTGCCAGCAGTTTACAGGGGGGAAAGGAACTAGGGTATGGCTACACCTTC. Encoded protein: CASSLQGGKELGYGYTF.

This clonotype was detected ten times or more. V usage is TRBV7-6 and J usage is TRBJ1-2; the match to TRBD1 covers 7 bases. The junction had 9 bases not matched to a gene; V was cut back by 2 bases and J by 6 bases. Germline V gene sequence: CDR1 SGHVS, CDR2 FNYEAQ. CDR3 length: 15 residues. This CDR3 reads CASSLTRRDRDGYTF. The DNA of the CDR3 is TGTGCCAGCAGCTTAACCCGCCGGGACAGAGATGGCTACACCTTC.

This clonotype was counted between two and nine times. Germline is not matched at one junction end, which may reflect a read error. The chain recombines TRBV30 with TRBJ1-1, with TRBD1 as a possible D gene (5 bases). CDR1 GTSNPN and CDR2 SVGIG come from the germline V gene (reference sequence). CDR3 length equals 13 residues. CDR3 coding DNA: TGTGCCTGGAGTAATGGGGGGAGCACTGAAGCTTCCTTT. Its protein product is CAWSNGGSTEASF.

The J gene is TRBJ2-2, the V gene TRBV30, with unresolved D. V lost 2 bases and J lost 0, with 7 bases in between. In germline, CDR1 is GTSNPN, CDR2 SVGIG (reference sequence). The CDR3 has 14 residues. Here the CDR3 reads CAWSFGSNTGELFF. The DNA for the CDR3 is TGTGCCTGGAGTTTTGGGTCGAACACCGGGGAGCTGTTTTTT. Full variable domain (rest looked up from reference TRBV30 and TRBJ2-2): SQTIHQWPATLVQPVGSPLSLECTVEGTSNPNLYWYRQAAGRGLQLLFYSVGIGQISSEVPQNLSASRPQDRQFILSSKKLLLSDSGFYLCAWSFGSNTGELFFGEGSRLTVL.

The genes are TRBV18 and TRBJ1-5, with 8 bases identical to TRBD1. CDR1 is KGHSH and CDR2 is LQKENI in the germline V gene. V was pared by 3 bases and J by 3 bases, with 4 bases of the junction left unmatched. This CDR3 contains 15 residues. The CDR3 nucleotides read TGTGCCAGCTCACCTACTCAGGGGGCCAATCAGCCCCAGCATTTT. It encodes CASSPTQGANQPQHF.

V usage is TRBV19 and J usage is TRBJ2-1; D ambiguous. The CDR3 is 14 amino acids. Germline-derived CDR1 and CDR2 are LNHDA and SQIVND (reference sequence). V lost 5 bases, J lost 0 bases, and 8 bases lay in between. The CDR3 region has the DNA TGTGCCAGTAGTTGGGCAAGCTCCTACAATGAGCAGTTCTTC. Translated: CASSWASSYNEQFF.

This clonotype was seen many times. The CDR3 protein is CASTTWGAGEQYF. CDR3 DNA sequence: TGTGCCAGCACCACGTGGGGGGCCGGCGAGCAGTACTTC. The V call is TRBV6-2 or TRBV6-3, the J call TRBJ2-7; tentatively, D is TRBD1 or TRBD2 (6 bases each). The ends were cut back, 7 bases at V and 6 bases at J, with 16 bases in the middle. The germline V gene encodes CDR1 MNHEY and CDR2 SVGEGT. This CDR3 has 13 amino acids.

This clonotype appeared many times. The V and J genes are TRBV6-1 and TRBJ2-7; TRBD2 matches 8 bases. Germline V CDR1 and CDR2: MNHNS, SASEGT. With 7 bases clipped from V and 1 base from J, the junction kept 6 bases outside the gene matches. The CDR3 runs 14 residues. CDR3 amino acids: CASKSGRLSYEQYF. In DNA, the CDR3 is TGTGCCAGCAAGAGCGGGAGACTTTCCTACGAGCAGTACTTC.

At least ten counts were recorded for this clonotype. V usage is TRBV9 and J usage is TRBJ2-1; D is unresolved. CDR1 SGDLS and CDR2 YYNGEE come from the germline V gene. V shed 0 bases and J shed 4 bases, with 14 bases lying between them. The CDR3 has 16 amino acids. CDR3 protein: CASSVAPANLYNEQFF. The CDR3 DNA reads TGTGCCAGCAGCGTAGCACCAGCGAACCTATACAATGAGCAGTTCTTC.